This T cell receptor (beta chain) was documented in a study of OX40 agonist ivuxolimab in advanced cancers. Regarding this clone: Its antigen is currently unknown.

Assay used: immunoSEQ multiplex PCR; TCRdb lists only in-frame clones, some missing. This table has about 48,000 clones, 80% to 90% appearing once. Study-wide findings and caveats: Expanded peripheral T cells had an undetermined antigen specificity.

This TCR came from an adult with an advanced solid tumor such as melanoma, head and neck, liver or kidney cancer. Here the sequenced sample was CD4+ or CD8+ T cells sorted from blood, taken in a trial of the OX40 agonist ivuxolimab.

DNA for the CDR3: TGTGCCAGCAGCCAAGAGACCCAGTACTTC. It yields the protein CASSQETQYF. The chain links TRBV7-6 to TRBJ2-5; no definite D call. Germline V lookup: CDR1 SGHVS, CDR2 FNYEAQ. This CDR3 comprises 10 residues. Trimming removed 5 bases at V and 2 bases at J, with 0 bases between.